The source of this T cell receptor (beta chain) is a study of blood T cell repertoires in COVID-19. Looking at the study overall: The United States, Italy and Spain were the sources of the acute and convalescent COVID-19 samples. In each case, the material was cDNA or gDNA derived from T cells, B-cell-depleted T cells, or PBMCs.

Germline assignment: CDR1 KGHDR and CDR2 SFDVKD. Trimming shortened V by 8 bases and J by 7 bases, and 8 bases separated the two germline ends. The CDR3 runs to 11 residues. In the authors' methods: Amplification from reference gene primers served as the basis for estimated nucleated cell counts. Data came from immunoSEQ multiplex PCR; TCRdb stores just in-frame clones and leaves some out. From that table come the V and J calls and clone size; the DNA was used to work out D and trimming. This table has 200,000 or so clones, over 70% appearing once. The specimen sequenced was peripheral blood. The source is a man aged 55 to 70 with active or convalescent COVID-19. The chain is built from TRBV24-1 and TRBJ1-3; D unresolved. The CDR3 region is CATISGNTIYF. In DNA form, the CDR3 reads TGTGCCACCATCTCGGGGAACACCATATATTTT.